This TCR beta chain is drawn from a study of cytomegalovirus exposure and HLA in healthy donors. Overall study context: A subsequent analysis reported that the 100 to 150 validation repertoires were produced on the same platform that had also been used for the approximately 710 first-cohort repertoires.

Overall study findings and caveats: TCR beta chains numbering some 160 were designated cytomegalovirus-associated. There were some public TCRs occurring in many donors, but most TCR sequences were rare. Subsequent analysis showed first-cohort TCR clusters tending to co-occur in roughly 130 validation repertoires.

Data came from immunoSEQ multiplex PCR; TCRdb stores just in-frame clones and leaves some out. The sample gives 260,000 or so clones, approximately 90% of which show up once; approximately 0.94% is in the top ten. The CDR3 totals 15 residues. The J segment lost 8 bases and the V segment lost 3 bases, leaving 8 bases of the junction unmatched. From germline, CDR1 is MNHNS and CDR2 SASEGT. Turning to this clone: Its antigen remains unknown.

This chain joins TRBV6-1 and TRBJ1-2; 11 bases are shared with TRBD1. This sequence was found in a woman aged 18-29 years in good health and CMV-seronegative. Sequencing used PBMCs. The CDR3 sequence: CASSEDRGLPEGYTF. The CDR3, as DNA: TGTGCCAGCAGTGAGGACAGGGGGCTGCCGGAGGGCTACACCTTC.